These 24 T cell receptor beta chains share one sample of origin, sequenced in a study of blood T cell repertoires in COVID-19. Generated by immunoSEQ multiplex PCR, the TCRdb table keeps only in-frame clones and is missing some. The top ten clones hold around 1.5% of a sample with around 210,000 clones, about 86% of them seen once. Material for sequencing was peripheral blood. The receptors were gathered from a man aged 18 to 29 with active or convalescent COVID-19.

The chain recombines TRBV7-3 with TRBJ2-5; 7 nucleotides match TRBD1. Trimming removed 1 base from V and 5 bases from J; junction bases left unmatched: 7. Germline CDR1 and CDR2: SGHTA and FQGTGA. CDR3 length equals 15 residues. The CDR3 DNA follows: TGTGCCAGCAGCTTAATCGCAGGGGGTTTTGAGACCCAGTACTTC. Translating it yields CASSLIAGGFETQYF.

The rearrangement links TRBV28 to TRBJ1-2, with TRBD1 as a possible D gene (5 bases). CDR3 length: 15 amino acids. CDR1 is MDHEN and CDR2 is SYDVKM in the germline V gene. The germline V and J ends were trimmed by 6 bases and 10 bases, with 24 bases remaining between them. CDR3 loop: CASRSTRQSFSVYTF. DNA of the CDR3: TGTGCCAGCAGATCGACCAGACAGAGCTTTTCTGTCTACACCTTC.

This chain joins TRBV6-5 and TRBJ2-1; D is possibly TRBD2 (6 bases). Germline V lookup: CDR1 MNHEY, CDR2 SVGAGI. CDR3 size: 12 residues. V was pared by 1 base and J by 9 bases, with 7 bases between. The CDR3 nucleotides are TGTGCCAGCAGTTACTGGGGAGGTGAGCAGTTCTTC. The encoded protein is CASSYWGGEQFF.

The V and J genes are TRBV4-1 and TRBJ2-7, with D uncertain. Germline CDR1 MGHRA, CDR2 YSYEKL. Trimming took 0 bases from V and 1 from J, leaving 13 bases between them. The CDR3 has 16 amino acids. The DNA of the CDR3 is TGCGCCAGCAGCCAAGATCAGGCACACGGATCCTACGAGCAGTACTTC. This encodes CASSQDQAHGSYEQYF.

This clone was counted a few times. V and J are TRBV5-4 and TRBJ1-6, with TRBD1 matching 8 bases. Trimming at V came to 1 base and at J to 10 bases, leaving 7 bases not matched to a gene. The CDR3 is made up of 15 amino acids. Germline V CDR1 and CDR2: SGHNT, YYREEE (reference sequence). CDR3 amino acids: CASSLRTGTDSPLHF. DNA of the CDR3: TGTGCCAGCAGCTTGAGGACAGGGACAGACTCACCCCTCCACTTT.

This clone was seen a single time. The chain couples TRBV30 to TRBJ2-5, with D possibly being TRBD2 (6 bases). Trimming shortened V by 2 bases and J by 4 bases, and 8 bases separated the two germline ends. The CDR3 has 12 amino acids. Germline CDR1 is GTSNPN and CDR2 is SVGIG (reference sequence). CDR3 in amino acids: CAWSPGVETQYF. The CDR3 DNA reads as TGTGCCTGGAGTCCGGGAGTAGAGACCCAGTACTTC. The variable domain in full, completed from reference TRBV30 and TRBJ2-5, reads SQTIHQWPATLVQPVGSPLSLECTVEGTSNPNLYWYRQAAGRGLQLLFYSVGIGQISSEVPQNLSASRPQDRQFILSSKKLLLSDSGFYLCAWSPGVETQYFGPGTRLLVL.

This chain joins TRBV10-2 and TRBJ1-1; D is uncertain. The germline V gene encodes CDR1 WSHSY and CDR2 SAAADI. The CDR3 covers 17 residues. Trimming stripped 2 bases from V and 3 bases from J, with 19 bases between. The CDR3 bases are TGCGCCAGCAGTGAGGTCCCCGGCGAGGGTTACTACACTGAAGCTTTCTTT. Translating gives CASSEVPGEGYYTEAFF.

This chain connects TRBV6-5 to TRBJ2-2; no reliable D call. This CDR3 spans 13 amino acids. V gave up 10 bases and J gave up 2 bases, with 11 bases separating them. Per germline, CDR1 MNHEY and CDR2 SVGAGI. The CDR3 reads CATSRRNTGELFF. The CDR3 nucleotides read TGTGCCACCTCCAGAAGAAACACCGGGGAGCTGTTTTTT.

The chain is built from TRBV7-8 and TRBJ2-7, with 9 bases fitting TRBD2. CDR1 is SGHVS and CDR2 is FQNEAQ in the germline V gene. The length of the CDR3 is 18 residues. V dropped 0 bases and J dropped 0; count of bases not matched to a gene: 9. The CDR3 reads CASSLAEVAGDTSYEQYF. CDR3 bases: TGTGCCAGCAGCTTAGCGGAAGTAGCGGGAGACACCTCCTACGAGCAGTACTTC.

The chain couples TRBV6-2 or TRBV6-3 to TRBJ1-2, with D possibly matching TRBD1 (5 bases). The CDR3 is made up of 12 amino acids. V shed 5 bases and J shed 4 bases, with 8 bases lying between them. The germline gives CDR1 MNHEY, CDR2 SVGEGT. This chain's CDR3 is CASSDSTYGYTF. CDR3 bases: TGTGCCAGCAGTGACAGTACCTATGGCTACACCTTC.

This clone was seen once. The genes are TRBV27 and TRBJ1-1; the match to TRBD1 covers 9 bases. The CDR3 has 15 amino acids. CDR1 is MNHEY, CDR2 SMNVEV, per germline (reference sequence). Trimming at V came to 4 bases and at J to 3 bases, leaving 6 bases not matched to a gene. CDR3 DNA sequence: TGTGCCAGCAGTTCCGGGACAGGGAGTGACACTGAAGCTTTCTTT. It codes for CASSSGTGSDTEAFF.

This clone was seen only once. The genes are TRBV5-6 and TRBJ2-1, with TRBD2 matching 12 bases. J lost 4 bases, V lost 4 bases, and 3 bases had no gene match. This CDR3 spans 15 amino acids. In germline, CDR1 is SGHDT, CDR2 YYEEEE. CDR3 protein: CASSQGLAGYNEQFF. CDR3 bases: TGTGCCAGCAGCCAAGGACTAGCGGGATACAATGAGCAGTTCTTC. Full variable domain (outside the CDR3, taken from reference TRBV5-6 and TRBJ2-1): DAGVTQSPTHLIKTRGQQVTLRCSPKSGHDTVSWYQQALGQGPQFIFQYYEEEERQRGNFPDRFSGHQFPNYSSELNVNALLLGDSALYLCASSQGLAGYNEQFFGPGTRLTVL.

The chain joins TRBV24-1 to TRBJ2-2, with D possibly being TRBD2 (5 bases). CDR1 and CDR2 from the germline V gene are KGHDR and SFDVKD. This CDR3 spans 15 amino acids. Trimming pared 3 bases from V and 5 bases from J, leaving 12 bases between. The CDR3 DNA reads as TGTGCCACCAGTGATCCCGTCGGGAAAACCGGGGAGCTGTTTTTT. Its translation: CATSDPVGKTGELFF.

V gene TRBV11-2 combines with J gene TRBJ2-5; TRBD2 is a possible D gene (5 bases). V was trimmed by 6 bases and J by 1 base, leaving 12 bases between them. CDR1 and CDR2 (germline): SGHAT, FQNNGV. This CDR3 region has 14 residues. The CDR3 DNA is TGTGCCAGCAGGGACTCAAAAGGCCAAGAGACCCAGTACTTC. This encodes CASRDSKGQETQYF.

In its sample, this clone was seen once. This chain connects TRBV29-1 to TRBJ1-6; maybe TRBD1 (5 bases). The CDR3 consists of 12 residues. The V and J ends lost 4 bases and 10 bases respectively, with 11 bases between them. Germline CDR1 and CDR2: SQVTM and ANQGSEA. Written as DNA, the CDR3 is TGCAGCGTTGGTTCAGGGTCGTCACCCCTCCACTTT. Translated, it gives CSVGSGSSPLHF.

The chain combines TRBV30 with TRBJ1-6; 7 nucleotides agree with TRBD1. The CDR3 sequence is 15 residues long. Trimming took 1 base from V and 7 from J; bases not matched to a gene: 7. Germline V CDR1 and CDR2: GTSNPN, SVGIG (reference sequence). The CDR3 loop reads CAWSAYGQANSPLHF. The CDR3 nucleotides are TGTGCCTGGAGTGCCTATGGACAGGCAAATTCACCCCTCCACTTT.

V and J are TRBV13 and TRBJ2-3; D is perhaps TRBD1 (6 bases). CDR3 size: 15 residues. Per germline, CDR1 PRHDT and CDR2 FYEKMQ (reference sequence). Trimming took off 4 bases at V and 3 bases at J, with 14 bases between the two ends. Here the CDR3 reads CASSSTGSGTDTQYF. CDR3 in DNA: TGTGCCAGCAGCTCAACAGGGTCAGGTACAGATACGCAGTATTTT.

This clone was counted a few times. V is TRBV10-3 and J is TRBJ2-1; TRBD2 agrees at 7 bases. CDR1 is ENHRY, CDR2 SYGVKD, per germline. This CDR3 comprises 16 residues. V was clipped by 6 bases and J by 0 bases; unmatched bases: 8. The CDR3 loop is CAIRASGTSSYNEQFF. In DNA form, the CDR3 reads TGTGCCATCAGGGCCAGCGGGACCAGCTCCTACAATGAGCAGTTCTTC.

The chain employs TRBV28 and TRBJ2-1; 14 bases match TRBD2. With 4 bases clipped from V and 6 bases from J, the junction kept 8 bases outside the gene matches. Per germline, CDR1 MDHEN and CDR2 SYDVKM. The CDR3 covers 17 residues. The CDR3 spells CASSSPAGLAGVNEQFF. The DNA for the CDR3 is TGTGCCAGCAGTTCTCCGGCGGGACTAGCGGGAGTCAATGAGCAGTTCTTC.

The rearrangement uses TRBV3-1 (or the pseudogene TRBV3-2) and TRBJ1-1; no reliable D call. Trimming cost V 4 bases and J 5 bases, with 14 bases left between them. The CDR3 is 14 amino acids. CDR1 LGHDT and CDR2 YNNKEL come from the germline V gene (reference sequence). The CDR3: CASSLIVSGTEAFF. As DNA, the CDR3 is TGTGCCAGCAGCCTAATTGTCTCGGGTACTGAAGCTTTCTTT.

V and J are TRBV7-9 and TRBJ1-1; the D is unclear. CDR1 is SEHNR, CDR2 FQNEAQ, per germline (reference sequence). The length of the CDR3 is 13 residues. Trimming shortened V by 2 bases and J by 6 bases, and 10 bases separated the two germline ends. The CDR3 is CASSLSYSAEAFF. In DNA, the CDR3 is TGTGCCAGCAGCTTATCTTATAGCGCTGAAGCTTTCTTT.

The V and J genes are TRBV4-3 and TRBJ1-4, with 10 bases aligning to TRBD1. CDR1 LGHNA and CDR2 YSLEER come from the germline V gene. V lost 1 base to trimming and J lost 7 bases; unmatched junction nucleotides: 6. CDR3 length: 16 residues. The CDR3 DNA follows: TGCGCCAGCAGCCAAGTTGGGGGGACAGGGGTTGAAAAACTGTTTTTT. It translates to CASSQVGGTGVEKLFF.

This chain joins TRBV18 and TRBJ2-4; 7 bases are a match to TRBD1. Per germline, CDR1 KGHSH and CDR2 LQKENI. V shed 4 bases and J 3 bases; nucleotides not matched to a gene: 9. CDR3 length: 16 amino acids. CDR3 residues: CASSLGETGNKNIQYF. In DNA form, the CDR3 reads TGTGCCAGCTCACTCGGCGAGACAGGGAACAAAAACATTCAGTACTTC.

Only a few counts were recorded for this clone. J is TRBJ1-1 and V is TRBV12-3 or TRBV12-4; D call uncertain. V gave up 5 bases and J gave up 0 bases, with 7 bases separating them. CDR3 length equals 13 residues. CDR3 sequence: CASSPLMNTEAFF. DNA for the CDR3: TGTGCCAGCAGTCCCCTTATGAACACTGAAGCTTTCTTT.